This T cell receptor (beta chain) emerged from a study of T cell responses to AZD1222 COVID-19 vaccine (dated by TCRdb to the early 2020s). Context from the whole study: AZD1222 recipients whose second dose came at about 4 weeks and those whose second dose came at about 12 weeks were combined into one group, since spike-specific TCR depth and breadth did not differ between the two schedules. A total of around 240 trial participants underwent TCR sequencing, of whom some 210 received two doses of AZD1222 and about 26 received two doses of the MenACWY control vaccine. Trial participants were enrolled by age into subgroups of 18-55, 56-69 and 70-plus years, and roughly 150, 30 and 60 TCR-sequenced participants, respectively, were included in these subgroups.

Notes on this clone: No cognate antigen has been identified for it. One end of the junction fails to match germline, which may point to a read error.

Inclusive of the bounding cysteine and phenylalanine, the CDR3 is 12 residues long. The only DNA kept is the CDR3, 36 bases in frame from the first base. The germline V gene yields MRHNA for CDR1 and SNTAGT for CDR2. The CDR3 regions of human TCRbeta chains were analyzed by immunosequencing. From the authors' description of their analysis: Repertoire TCRs were checked for matches against a reference library of SARS-CoV-2-specific TCRs that had been generated using the MIRA antigen-specificity platform. Breadth was defined as the fraction of unique TCRs that were SARS-CoV-2-associated. Depth was defined as the fraction of total T cells that were SARS-CoV-2-associated. Using the MIRA data, each spike-specific TCR was mapped to the spike region that the TCR reacts to and placed in a CD4 or CD8 class. Log10-transformed breadth and depth values were compared by one-way ANOVA with Sidak's multiple comparisons tests. The immuneACCESS repertoire file appears here via TCRdb, limited to in-frame rearrangements. These files lack a portion of the clones; in checked studies, under half of the deficit traces to unresolved V genes, and the cause of the others is not known. The V and J calls and the clone size are those of that table, but D and trimming were determined from the DNA. The sample contains about 55,000 clones, about 85% of them found a single time. 3.9% of the sample is in the top ten clones.

The time point label of this sample denotes: baseline before first vaccination. Samples from vaccinated people were obtained from the UK trials COV001 and COV002, which included a single-blind randomized controlled phase 2/3 trial of AZD1222 (ChAdOx1 nCoV-19) in healthy adults. For TCRbeta chain sequencing, PBMC samples from trial participants were taken at day 0 and at day 28 after the second dose. What the study reported, not specific to this receptor: The whole spike protein was spanned by vaccine-associated CD4 TCRs, and dominant responses were seen in regions 160-218 and 743-854. Only six or seven AZD1222 recipients were SARS-CoV-2 seropositive at baseline, limiting conclusions about previously exposed vaccinees. Participants were mostly white British and included more females than males, and it was suggested by the authors that clonal diversity may have been underestimated. No day 14 peak-response samples were available, so repertoires were characterized only after the peak T cell response. After two AZD1222 doses, spike-specific TCR breadth and depth were significantly higher than at day 0 and than in MenACWY recipients. In the small 56-69-year group, the increase in depth fell short of significance, most likely because of low power. Epitopes outside the regions mutated in the B.1.351 and B.1.1.7 variants were reportedly recognized by nearly half of the unique spike-specific TCRs.

The chain is encoded by TRBV6-4 joined to TRBJ2-5; a stretch of 10 junction bases matches TRBD1. This receptor was obtained from an adult in good health. The sample was peripheral blood, taken on day 0 of AZD1222 vaccination. Read as DNA, the sequence is TGCGCCGACAGGGGGCGACGGGAGACCCAGTACTTC. The translation is CADRGRRETQYF.